The source of this TCR beta chain is a study of T cell responses to AZD1222 COVID-19 vaccine. Study background: Pooled together were second doses at about 4 or about 12 weeks.

CDR3 length: 15 residues. With 7 bases removed from V and 3 bases from J, the gap between germline ends came to 16 bases. CDR1 and CDR2 from the germline V gene are MDHEN and SYDVKM. As regards this clone: Its antigen is not known.

Study observations and caveats: Researchers report vaccine-associated CD4 TCRs spanning spike, with dominance at 160-218 and 743-854. Close to half of spike-specific TCRs reportedly recognize unmutated variant regions. Elevations in Spike-specific TCR breadth and depth followed administration of two AZD1222 doses.

Using immunoSEQ multiplex PCR, the repertoire was profiled, and TCRdb retains in-frame clones only, with some absent. Here the sample spans around 140,000 clones, about 89% being singletons. V and J are TRBV28 and TRBJ1-5; possible D gene TRBD1, 6 bases. The sequenced sample was peripheral blood, obtained on day 0 of AZD1222 vaccination. This clonotype was obtained from an adult in good health. The CDR3 bases are TGTGCCAGCAAAGCCCTTGGGGACAACAATCAGCCCCAGCATTTT. Protein: CASKALGDNNQPQHF.